These 8 T cell receptor beta chains came from one sample sequenced in a study of tumor and adjacent non-tumor tissue in lung cancer. No cell sorting was done before RNA was extracted from the tissue. The normal lung tissue was taken more than 3 cm from the tumor edge. TCRbeta libraries were built with three rounds of nested PCR, modified from ARM-PCR. TCRdb recomputed calls from the multiplex PCR reads with MiXCR, one row per CDR3 protein. The sample yields approximately 120,000 distinct CDR3 sequences, 62% seen once. The specimen was distant non-tumor lung tissue. The source is a man between 60 and 75 years old with non-small cell lung cancer.

A note on this clonotype: The conserved final phenylalanine or tryptophan is absent from the CDR3, which likely points to a read error. V gene TRBV7-8 combines with J gene TRBJ1-1, with D perhaps TRBD1 (6 bases). This CDR3 region has 14 residues. Trimming cost V 6 bases and J 7 bases, with 18 bases left between them. Per the germline V gene, CDR1 is SGHVS and CDR2 is FQNEAQ. CDR3 residues: CASSPQRGYGEAFL. As DNA, the CDR3 is TGTGCCAGCAGTCCCCAGAGGGGGTATGGTGAAGCTTTCCTT.

To note about this clonotype: At one of its ends the junction is not consistent with the germline gene, which may arise from a read error. The J gene is TRBJ1-3, the V gene TRBV5-4, with D possibly matching TRBD1 (6 bases). This CDR3 is built from 15 residues. From germline, CDR1 is SGHNT and CDR2 YYREEE (reference sequence). The CDR3 protein is CARSTGQTSGNTIYF. As DNA, the CDR3 is TGTGCCAGGAGCACTGGACAGACCTCTGGGAACACCATATATTTT. Using reference TRBV5-4 and TRBJ1-3 for the parts outside the CDR3, the full variable domain is ETGVTQSPTHLIKTRGQQVTLRCSSQSGHNTVSWYQQALGQGPQFIFQYYREEENGRGNFPPRFSGLQFPNYSSELNVNALELDDSALYLCARSTGQTSGNTIYFGEGSWLTVV.

Turning to this clonotype: A junction end diverges from the germline sequence, so it may reflect a read error. The J gene is TRBJ2-1, the V gene TRBV4-3; unclear D gene. This CDR3 is 15 amino acids long. The germline CDR1 and CDR2 sequences are LGHNA and YSLEER. CDR3 sequence reads: CASSQAPSSYNKQFF. The CDR3 nucleotides are TGCGCCAGCAGCCAAGCCCCGAGCTCCTACAATAAGCAGTTCTTC.

This clonotype was recorded a few times. The CDR3 DNA sequence: TGCAGTGCTAGTAAGGGCTACACCTTC. It specifies CSASKGYTF. The V gene is TRBV20-1, the J gene TRBJ1-2; D remains ambiguous. The CDR3 is made up of 9 amino acids. The V end lost 3 bases, the J end lost 8 bases, and 4 bases lay between the germline ends. Germline V CDR1 and CDR2: DFQATT, SNEGSKA (reference sequence).

This clonotype has only one observation. This rearrangement joins TRBV28 to TRBJ1-5; perhaps TRBD1 as D (5 bases). The CDR3 is 14 amino acids. Germline V gene data show CDR1 as MDHEN and CDR2 as SYDVKM. Trimming stripped 7 bases from V and 2 bases from J, with 12 bases between. CDR3 amino acids: CASMGVLGNQPQHF. The DNA of the CDR3 is TGTGCCAGCATGGGGGTGTTGGGCAATCAGCCCCAGCATTTT.

This clonotype turned up a few times. The chain combines TRBV2 with TRBJ1-2; perhaps TRBD1 as D (5 bases). Trimming took 5 bases from V and 6 from J, leaving 13 bases between them. The germline gives CDR1 SNHLY, CDR2 FYNNEI. The CDR3 runs 13 residues. The CDR3 region has the DNA TGTGCCAGCAGTACCAACGGGGGGGATGGCTACACCTTC. Protein product: CASSTNGGDGYTF.

This clonotype turned up a few times. This may be a read error: a much more frequent sequence differs by one nucleotide. The rearrangement joins TRBV6-2 or TRBV6-3 to TRBJ2-1; 14 nucleotides line up with TRBD2. Germline V lookup: CDR1 MNHEY, CDR2 SVGEGT. The CDR3 consists of 19 residues. J was trimmed by 1 base and V by 5 bases; bases with no gene match: 10. The CDR3 loop reads CASSHAGTSGSQSYNEQFF. The CDR3 DNA is TGTGCCAGCAGTCACGCCGGGACTAGCGGGAGTCAGTCCTACAATGAGCAGTTCTTC.

This clonotype has just a few counts. This may stem from a read error, because a much larger clone lies one nucleotide away. The chain couples TRBV5-1 to TRBJ1-2; no reliable D call. Looked up from germline, CDR1 is SGHRS and CDR2 is YFSETQ. The CDR3 loop spans 15 amino acids. The CDR3, as DNA: TGCGCCAGCAGCTTGGATGGGTTCGCTAACTATGGCCACACCTTC. Its protein is CASSLDGFANYGHTF.